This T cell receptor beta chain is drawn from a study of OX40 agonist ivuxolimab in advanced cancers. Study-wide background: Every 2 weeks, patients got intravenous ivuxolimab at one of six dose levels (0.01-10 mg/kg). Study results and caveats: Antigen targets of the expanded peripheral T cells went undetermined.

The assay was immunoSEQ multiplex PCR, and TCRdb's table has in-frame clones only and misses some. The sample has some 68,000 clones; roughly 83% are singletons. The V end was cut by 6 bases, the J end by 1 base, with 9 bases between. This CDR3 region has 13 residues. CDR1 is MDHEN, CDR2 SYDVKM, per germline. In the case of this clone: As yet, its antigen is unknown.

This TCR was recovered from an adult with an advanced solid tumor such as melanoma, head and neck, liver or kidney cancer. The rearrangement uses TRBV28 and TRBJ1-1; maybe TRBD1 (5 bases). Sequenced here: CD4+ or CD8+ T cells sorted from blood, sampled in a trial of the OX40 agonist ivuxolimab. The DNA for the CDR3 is TGTGCCAGCAGGGGGCAGGGGAACACTGAAGCTTTCTTT. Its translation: CASRGQGNTEAFF.